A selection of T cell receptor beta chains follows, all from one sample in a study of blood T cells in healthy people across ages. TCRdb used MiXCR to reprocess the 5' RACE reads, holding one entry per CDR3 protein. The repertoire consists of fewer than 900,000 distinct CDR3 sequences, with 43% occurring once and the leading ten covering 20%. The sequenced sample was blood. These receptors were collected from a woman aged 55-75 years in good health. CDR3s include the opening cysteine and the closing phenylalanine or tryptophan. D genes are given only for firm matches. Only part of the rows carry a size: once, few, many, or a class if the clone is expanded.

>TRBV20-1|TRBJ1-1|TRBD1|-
TGCAGTGCGGGGGGACAGCTGAACACTGAAGTTTTCTTT
CSAGGQLNTEVFF
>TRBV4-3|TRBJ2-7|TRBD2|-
TGCGCCAGCAGCCAAGATTTGTTTTCAAGCGGGAGGTACAATGAGCAGTACTTC
CASSQDLFSSGRYNEQYF
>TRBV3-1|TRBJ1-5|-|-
TGTGCCAGCAGCCAAGGTAAACAGCCCCAGCATTTT
CASSQGKQPQHF
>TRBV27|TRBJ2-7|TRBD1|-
TGTGCCAGCAGTGAAGACAGGGTTTTAAACAATGAGCAGTACTTC
CASSEDRVLNNEQYF
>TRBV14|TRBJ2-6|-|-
TGTGCCAGCAGCCAAGCAGGGGTAGGCTCTGGGGCCAACGTCCTGACTTTC
CASSQAGVGSGANVLTF
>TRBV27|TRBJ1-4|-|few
TGTGCCAGCTCACAGCACCTTAATGAAAAACTGTTTTTT
CASSQHLNEKLFF
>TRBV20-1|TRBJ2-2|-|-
TGCAGTGCTAGAGAGGATAACAGGCCGAACACCGGGGAGCTGTTTTTT
CSAREDNRPNTGELFF
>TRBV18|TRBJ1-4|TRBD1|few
TGTGCCAGCTCACCCAGGACAGGGCCGAATGAAAAACTGTTTTTT
CASSPRTGPNEKLFF
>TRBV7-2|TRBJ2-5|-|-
TGTGCCAGCAGCCGGGACATTGATGTGGAACAGTACTTC
CASSRDIDVEQYF
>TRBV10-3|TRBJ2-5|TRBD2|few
TGTGCCATCAGTAATCAGCGGGGGGGCCGGGAGACCCAGTACTTC
CAISNQRGGRETQYF
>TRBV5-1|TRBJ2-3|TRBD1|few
TGCGCCAGCAGCGGGACAGAGAAAGCTAGCACAGATACGCAGTATTTT
CASSGTEKASTDTQYF
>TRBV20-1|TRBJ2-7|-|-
TGCAGTGCTAGACGAAGCGGAATGTCCTCCTACGAGCAGTACTTC
CSARRSGMSSYEQYF
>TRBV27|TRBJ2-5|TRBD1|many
TGTGCCAGCAGTTCTGCCGGGACAGGGTATGGGGAGACCCAGTACTTC
CASSSAGTGYGETQYF
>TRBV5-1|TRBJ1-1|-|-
TGCGCCAGCAGCTTGTTTGACGGCGCGAACACTGAAGCTTTCTTT
CASSLFDGANTEAFF
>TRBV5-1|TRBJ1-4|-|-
TGCGCCAGCGGCCCGGGACACTTAAATGAAAAACTGTTTTTT
CASGPGHLNEKLFF
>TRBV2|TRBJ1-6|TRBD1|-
TGTGCCAGCAGTCCCCTGACAAGGGACAGCCTAAATTCACCCCTCCACTTT
CASSPLTRDSLNSPLHF
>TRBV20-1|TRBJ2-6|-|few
TGCAGTGCTAGAGATTTGAGGGGACTTTCTGGGGCCAACGTCCTGACTTTC
CSARDLRGLSGANVLTF
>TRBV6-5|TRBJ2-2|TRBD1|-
TGTGCCAGCAGTTCCCTCGGGGACAGGGGTTGGACCGGGGAGCTGTTTTTT
CASSSLGDRGWTGELFF
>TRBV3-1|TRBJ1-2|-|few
TGTGCCAGCAGCCATGGCGACAGTGGCTACACCTTC
CASSHGDSGYTF
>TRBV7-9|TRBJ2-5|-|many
TGTGCCAGCAGCTTAACTCCGTTGAGGGGGCAAGAGACCCAGTACTTC
CASSLTPLRGQETQYF
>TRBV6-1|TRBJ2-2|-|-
TGTGCCAGCAGTGACTTACCGACGAGCACCGGGGAGCTGTTTTTT
CASSDLPTSTGELFF
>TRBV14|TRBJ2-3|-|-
TGTGCCAGCAGCCAAGATAGCGGACTCAACACAGATACGCAGTATTTT
CASSQDSGLNTDTQYF
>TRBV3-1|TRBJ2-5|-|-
TGTGCCAGCAGCCAGGGTTCGGGTATTGATGGGGAGACCCAGTACTTC
CASSQGSGIDGETQYF
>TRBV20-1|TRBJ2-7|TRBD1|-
TGCAGTGCTAGTGGGGACAGGGTCTACGAGCAGTACTTC
CSASGDRVYEQYF
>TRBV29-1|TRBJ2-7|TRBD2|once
TGCAGCGTGGGAGGGGGGAGCAGCGGGAGGGCCTACGAGCAGTACTTC
CSVGGGSSGRAYEQYF
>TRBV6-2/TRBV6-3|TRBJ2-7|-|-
TGTGCCAGCACTAGAGCCTACAATGAGCAGTACTTC
CASTRAYNEQYF
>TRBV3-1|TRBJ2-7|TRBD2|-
TGTGCCAGCAGCCAAGGCGCAGAGCGGGGGGGCGGCGAGCAGTACTTC
CASSQGAERGGGEQYF
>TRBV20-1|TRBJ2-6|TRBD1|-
TGCAGTGCCTTCAGGGGGAGTCAACCGACCTCTGGGGCCAACGTCCTGACTTTC
CSAFRGSQPTSGANVLTF
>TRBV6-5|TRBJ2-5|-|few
TGTGCCAGCCACGAAGGGGGGGCGGATCTGTACTTC
CASHEGGADLYF
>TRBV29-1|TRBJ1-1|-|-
TGCAGCGTTGAACGGGATCTCATGAACACTGAAGCTTTCTTT
CSVERDLMNTEAFF
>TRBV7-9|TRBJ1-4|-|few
TGTGCCAGCAGCTTAGTCGGGGGCGTATTGGGAGGCGAAAAACTGTTTTTT
CASSLVGGVLGGEKLFF
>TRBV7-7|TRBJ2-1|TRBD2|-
TGTGCTAGCAGCTTAACTAGCGGGCTCGGCAATGAGCAGTTCTTC
CASSLTSGLGNEQFF
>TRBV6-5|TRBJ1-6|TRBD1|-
TGTGCCAGCAGTTACCGACCGGGACAGTATAATTCACCCCTCCACTTT
CASSYRPGQYNSPLHF
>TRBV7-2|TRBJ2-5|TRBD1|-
TGTGCCAGCAGCACCAGGACAGGATTCGAAGAGACCCAGTACTTC
CASSTRTGFEETQYF
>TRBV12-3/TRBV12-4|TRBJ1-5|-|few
TGTGCCAGCAATCTCAGGGTTAGCAATCAGCCCCAGCATTTT
CASNLRVSNQPQHF
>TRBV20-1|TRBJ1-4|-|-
TGCAGTGCTAGGTCCTGGGGGCTGGGTGAAAAACTGTTTTTT
CSARSWGLGEKLFF
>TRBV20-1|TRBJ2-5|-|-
TGCAGTGCTAACAGGGGTCGGGAGCAGTACTTC
CSANRGREQYF
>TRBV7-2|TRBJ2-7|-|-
TGTGCCAGCAGCTTAGTCACAGGCCCAACCTACGAGCAGTACTTC
CASSLVTGPTYEQYF
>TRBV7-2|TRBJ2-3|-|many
TGTGCCAGCAGCTTTGTAAGGAGCCCCACAGATACGCAGTATTTT
CASSFVRSPTDTQYF
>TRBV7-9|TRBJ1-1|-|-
TGTGCCAGCAGCGGACAGCTTGTCATGAACACTGAAGCTTTCTTT
CASSGQLVMNTEAFF
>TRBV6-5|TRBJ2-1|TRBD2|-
TGTGCCAGCAGAAACGGACTAGCGGGGGGGGATGAGCAGTTCTTC
CASRNGLAGGDEQFF
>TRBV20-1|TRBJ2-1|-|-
TGCAGTGCTATTGCGCAGGGATATAACAATGAGCAGTTCTTC
CSAIAQGYNNEQFF
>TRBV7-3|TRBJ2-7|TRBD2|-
TGTGCCAGCAGCTTAACTAGCGGGAGCCACGAGCAGTACTTC
CASSLTSGSHEQYF
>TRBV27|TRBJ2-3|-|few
TGTGCCAGCAGTCCGGCCGGCAGCTCGCTAATGAATACGCAGTATTTT
CASSPAGSSLMNTQYF
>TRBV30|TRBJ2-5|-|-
TGTGCCTGGAGACCAGGGCACGAGACCCAGTACTTC
CAWRPGHETQYF
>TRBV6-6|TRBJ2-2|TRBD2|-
TGTGCCAGCAGTGGGCTAGCGGGGGGTGCCACCGGGGAGCTGTTTTTT
CASSGLAGGATGELFF
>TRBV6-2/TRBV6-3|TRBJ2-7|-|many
TGTGCCAGCAGTTACCCGACAGGCACTTGCGAGCAGTACTTC
CASSYPTGTCEQYF
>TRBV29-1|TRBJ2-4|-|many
TGCAGCGTTGAAGGTCTAGAGGGTGGCATTCAGTACTTC
CSVEGLEGGIQYF
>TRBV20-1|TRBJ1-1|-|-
TGCAGTGCTAGATCCAAGTGGACAGTCGCGAACACTGAAGCTTTCTTT
CSARSKWTVANTEAFF
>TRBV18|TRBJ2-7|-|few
TGTGCCAGCTCACCACCGATACACGACAACTCCTACGAGCAGTACTTC
CASSPPIHDNSYEQYF
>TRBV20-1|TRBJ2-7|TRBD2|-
TGCAGTACCGGGACTAGCCCTCCCTACGAGCGGTACTTC
CSTGTSPPYERYF
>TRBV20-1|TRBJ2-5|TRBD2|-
TGCAGTGCTAGAGATCTCCCTAGCGGGAGTTCACAAGAGACCCAGTACTTC
CSARDLPSGSSQETQYF
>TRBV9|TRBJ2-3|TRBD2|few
TGTGCCAGCAGCGTAGGGACTAGCGGAGATACGCAGTATTTT
CASSVGTSGDTQYF
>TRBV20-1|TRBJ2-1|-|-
TGCAGTGCTAGACTCGAGCAGGTTTACAATGAGCAGTTCTTC
CSARLEQVYNEQFF